This T cell receptor (beta chain) was obtained from a study of cytomegalovirus exposure and HLA in healthy donors. Study-wide results and caveats: Solely CMV serostatus was available to characterize immune exposure. Several of the most significant clusters appeared linked to common viral pathogens, based on a later analysis. Per published reports, the classifier diagnosed cytomegalovirus status with high specificity and sensitivity. Rare TCR sequences dominated, though some public TCRs recurred in many donors.

Researchers ran the PCR with 60 Vbeta and 13 Jbeta primers. The method was immunoSEQ multiplex PCR; TCRdb's version includes in-frame clones alone and lacks a portion of them. Here the sample spans 170,000 or so clones, approximately 79% being singletons. Germline CDR1 reads SGHRS; CDR2 reads YFSETQ. The CDR3 spans 15 residues. J lost 8 bases, V lost 0 bases, and 2 bases had no gene match. On this clone itself: Its antigen is still unknown.

The specimen was PBMCs. The receptor was isolated from a woman between 40 and 55 years old in good health and CMV-seronegative. The chain employs TRBV5-1 and TRBJ1-4, with TRBD1 identical over 12 bases. CDR3: CASSLGDRGLEKLFF. CDR3 nucleotide sequence: TGCGCCAGCAGCTTGGGGGACAGGGGGCTCGAAAAACTGTTTTTT.